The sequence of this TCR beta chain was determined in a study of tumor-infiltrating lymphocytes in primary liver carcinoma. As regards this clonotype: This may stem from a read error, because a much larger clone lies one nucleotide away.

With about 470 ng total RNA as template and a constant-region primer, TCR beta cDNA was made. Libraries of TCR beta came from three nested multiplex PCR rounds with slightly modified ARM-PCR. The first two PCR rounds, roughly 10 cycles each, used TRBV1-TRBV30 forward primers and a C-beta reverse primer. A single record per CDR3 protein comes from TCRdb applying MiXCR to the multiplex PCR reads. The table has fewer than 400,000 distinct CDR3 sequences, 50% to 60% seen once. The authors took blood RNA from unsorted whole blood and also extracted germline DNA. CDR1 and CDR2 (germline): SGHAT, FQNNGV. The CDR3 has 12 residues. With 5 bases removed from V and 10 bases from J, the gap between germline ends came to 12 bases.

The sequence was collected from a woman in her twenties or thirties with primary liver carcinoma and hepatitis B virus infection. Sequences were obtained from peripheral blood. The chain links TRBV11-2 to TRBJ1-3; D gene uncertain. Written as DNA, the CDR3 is TGTGCCAGCAGCGGCTCCACATTTACCATATATTTT. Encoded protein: CASSGSTFTIYF. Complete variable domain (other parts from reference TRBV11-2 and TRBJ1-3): EAGVAQSPRYKIIEKRQSVAFWCNPISGHATLYWYQQILGQGPKLLIQFQNNGVVDDSQLPKDRFSAERLKGVDSTLKIQPAKLEDSAVYLCASSGSTFTIYFGEGSWLTVV.